One and the same sample provided the 7 T cell receptor beta chains below, sequenced in a study of identical twins (TCRdb year 2016). The library was obtained by 5' RACE. The instrument given in TCRdb is Illumina HiSeq 2000. TCRdb ran its own pipeline on the public reads, namely fastp trimming at Q25 and MiXCR clone calling, and kept in-frame beta chains. Rows with one shared CDR3 protein collapse into an entry with the most common genes and DNA. The sample table contains 1.5 million to 2 million distinct CDR3 sequences; only one count was recorded for about 32% of them. 0.27% of the sample is in the top ten clones. The specimen sequenced was cord blood. These receptors all stem from a newborn girl in good health.

V is TRBV7-9 and J is TRBJ2-3; 9 positions match TRBD2. Germline V lookup: CDR1 SEHNR, CDR2 FQNEAQ (reference sequence). The CDR3 extends over 15 amino acids. V lost 3 bases to trimming and J lost 7 bases; unmatched junction nucleotides: 8. CDR3 sequence reads: CASSFKRGAPYTQYF. The CDR3 DNA is TGTGCCAGCAGCTTTAAGCGGGGGGCCCCGTATACGCAGTATTTT.

This clonotype was observed a handful of times. The rearrangement links TRBV28 to TRBJ2-4, with D possibly matching TRBD2 (6 bases). V lost 4 bases and J 3 bases, leaving 22 bases between the germline ends. There are 18 residues in the CDR3. CDR1 is MDHEN, CDR2 SYDVKM, per germline. The CDR3, as DNA: TGTGCCAGCAGTTCGGCGGGAAGGGGCTTTATCGGCAAAAACATTCAGTACTTC. This sequence encodes CASSSAGRGFIGKNIQYF.

The gene calls are TRBV29-1 and TRBJ2-7; maybe TRBD1 (5 bases). Germline V gives CDR1 SQVTM, CDR2 ANQGSEA. This CDR3 has 14 residues. V dropped 5 bases and J dropped 0 bases, with 14 bases sitting between them. CDR3 loop: CSVRKGPSSYEQYF. As DNA, the CDR3 is TGCAGCGTTAGGAAGGGGCCGAGCTCCTACGAGCAGTACTTC.

The chain recombines TRBV20-1 with TRBJ2-3, with D possibly TRBD2 on 6 matching bases. The V and J ends lost 3 bases and 0 bases respectively, with 10 bases between them. The CDR3 is 14 residues long. CDR1 is DFQATT and CDR2 is SNEGSKA in the germline V gene (reference sequence). The CDR3 region is CSARELASTDTQYF. The CDR3, as DNA: TGCAGTGCTAGGGAACTAGCCAGCACAGATACGCAGTATTTT.

This clonotype was seen many times. The chain is built from TRBV6-5 and TRBJ1-2; 7 nucleotides align to TRBD1. Germline V CDR1 and CDR2: MNHEY, SVGAGI. V lost 6 bases and J lost 1; bases outside the gene matches: 5. The CDR3 contains 14 residues. The CDR3 spells CASSPGQVNYGYTF. The CDR3 region has the DNA TGTGCCAGCAGCCCCGGACAGGTTAACTATGGCTACACCTTC.

This clonotype was detected once. Here the CDR3 DNA reads TGTGCCAGCAGCTTAGGTTCTAACGGCGATGGCTACACCTTC. Its translation: CASSLGSNGDGYTF. The V and J genes are TRBV11-2 and TRBJ1-2; the D is unclear. Per the germline V gene, CDR1 is SGHAT and CDR2 is FQNNGV. The germline V and J ends were trimmed by 1 base and 6 bases, with 12 bases remaining between them. This CDR3 is 14 amino acids long.

This clonotype was recorded a few times. The V and J genes are TRBV12-3 or TRBV12-4 and TRBJ1-6, with D tentatively TRBD1 (6 bases). The CDR3 is made up of 13 amino acids. The ends were cut back, 3 bases at V and 9 bases at J, with 9 bases in the middle. The CDR3 coding sequence is TGTGCCAGCAGTTTTGCAGGGGTTTCACCCCTCCACTTT. It is translated as CASSFAGVSPLHF.